Detailed here is one T cell receptor beta chain. Its antigen is currently unknown. The germline gives CDR1 LGHNA, CDR2 YNFKEQ. The length of the CDR3 is 15 residues. V gave up 4 bases and J gave up 3 bases, with 16 bases separating them. The authors ran the immunoSEQ assay, v3.0, at survey level. Sequenced by immunoSEQ multiplex PCR; TCRdb stores in-frame clones only, minus some. The data contain tens of thousands of clones, approximately 92% of them singletons. The sample comes from a study of long-term antiretroviral therapy in people with HIV. The study's findings and limits: Specimen acquisition occurred between the mid-2000s and the late 2010s, potentially under older ART regimens.

J is TRBJ2-7 and V is TRBV4-2; tentatively, D is TRBD1 or TRBD2 (7 bases each). Source: unsorted PBMCs, taken just over 5 years after starting antiretroviral therapy. The TCR was taken from a middle-aged woman with HIV. This CDR3 reads CASSPAGQPYYEQYF. CDR3 in DNA: TGTGCCAGCAGCCCAGCGGGACAGCCCTACTACGAGCAGTACTTC.